These 11 T cell receptor beta chains were all obtained from the same sample, sequenced in a study of blood T cells in healthy people across ages. Sample-barcoded 5' priming and a J-beta primer mix drove a second PCR of roughly 7 to 11 cycles. TCRdb passed the 5' RACE reads through MiXCR, listing each CDR3 protein once. In the table there are around 1.1 million distinct CDR3 sequences, roughly two fifths of which are singletons. The sample comprised blood. These receptors were collected from a man aged 18 to 29 in good health.

The V and J genes are TRBV7-2 and TRBJ2-3, with D perhaps given as TRBD1 or TRBD2 (5 bases each). This CDR3 comprises 15 residues. CDR1 and CDR2 (germline): SGHTA, FQGNSA. V lost 5 bases and J 2 bases, leaving 14 bases between the germline ends. The CDR3 reads CASSPGGPLTDTQYF. CDR3 nucleotides: TGTGCCAGCAGCCCTGGGGGTCCCCTCACAGATACGCAGTATTTT.

V usage is TRBV10-3 and J usage is TRBJ1-1; D might be TRBD1 (5 bases). The germline V gene encodes CDR1 ENHRY and CDR2 SYGVKD. This CDR3 is 13 amino acids long. V was pared by 9 bases and J by 1 base, with 12 bases between. CDR3 in amino acids: CAISGPTNTEAFF. DNA of the CDR3: TGTGCCATATCGGGACCCACGAACACTGAAGCTTTCTTT.

The V call is TRBV20-1, the J call TRBJ2-5, with D possibly being TRBD1 (5 bases). Trimming removed 3 bases at V and 11 bases at J, with 16 bases between. The CDR3 length is 12 residues. Germline CDR1 DFQATT, CDR2 SNEGSKA (reference sequence). The CDR3 loop is CSASSQGNEQYF. The CDR3 nucleotides are TGCAGTGCTAGCTCCCAGGGCAATGAGCAGTACTTC.

This clonotype was picked up many times. The chain recombines TRBV29-1 with TRBJ1-2, with D hard to call. V lost 3 bases to trimming and J lost 3 bases, with 17 bases between them. The germline V gene encodes CDR1 SQVTM and CDR2 ANQGSEA. This CDR3 is built from 15 residues. Written as DNA, the CDR3 is TGCAGCGTTGACAAGGGCAGATCCTGGGACTATGGCTACACCTTC. Translation: CSVDKGRSWDYGYTF.

The gene calls are TRBV2 and TRBJ2-2; D gene ambiguous. CDR3 size: 12 residues. Germline CDR1 and CDR2: SNHLY and FYNNEI. Deletions cut 4 bases from V and 9 bases from J, with 9 bases between. The CDR3 loop reads CASSGDMWELFF. DNA for the CDR3: TGTGCCAGCAGTGGAGACATGTGGGAGCTGTTTTTT.

The chain recombines TRBV4-1 with TRBJ1-2; TRBD1 is a possible D gene (5 bases). The V gene's germline CDR1 is MGHRA and CDR2 YSYEKL. There are 15 residues in the CDR3. V was cut by 0 bases and J by 4 bases, with 12 bases left in between. CDR3 amino acids: CASSQDVLTVYGYTF. CDR3 nucleotides: TGCGCCAGCAGCCAAGATGTGTTGACAGTCTATGGCTACACCTTC.

The V and J genes are TRBV11-2 and TRBJ1-4; D is unresolved. V shed 5 bases and J shed 5 bases, with 12 bases lying between them. This CDR3 is 14 amino acids long. Germline CDR1 reads SGHAT; CDR2 reads FQNNGV. The CDR3 DNA reads TGTGCCAGCAGCCCGGGATACGGGAATGAAAAACTGTTTTTT. Translation gives CASSPGYGNEKLFF.

This sequence joins TRBV2 and TRBJ2-1; D not certain. V lost 4 bases and J lost 5, with 9 bases in between. This CDR3 is built from 13 residues. The germline CDR1 and CDR2 sequences are SNHLY and FYNNEI. CDR3 nucleotides: TGTGCCAGCAGTGTAGTCCGGGACAATGAGCAGTTCTTC. Its protein is CASSVVRDNEQFF.

This clonotype has only a few counts. The rearrangement joins TRBV3-1 to TRBJ2-2, with a tentative D call TRBD2 (5 bases). V was shortened by 4 bases and J by 5 bases, with 8 bases between the two germline ends. From germline, CDR1 is LGHDT and CDR2 YNNKEL (reference sequence). This CDR3 region has 13 residues. The CDR3 spells CASSPRETGELFF. CDR3 nucleotide sequence: TGTGCCAGCAGCCCTAGGGAGACCGGGGAGCTGTTTTTT.

A few counts support this clonotype. Written as DNA, the CDR3 is TGCAGTGCTAGAGGGTTCGACTACACTGAAGCTTTCTTT. Its protein is CSARGFDYTEAFF. The chain uses TRBV20-1 and TRBJ1-1; D ambiguous. The ends were cut back, 1 base at V and 3 bases at J, with 9 bases in the middle. There are 13 residues in the CDR3. CDR1 is DFQATT, CDR2 SNEGSKA, per germline (reference sequence).

This clonotype occurred a few times. The chain uses TRBV20-1 and TRBJ2-3; 9 bases are shared with TRBD2. V gave up 1 base and J gave up 0 bases; unmatched junction bases: 11. From germline, CDR1 is DFQATT and CDR2 SNEGSKA (reference sequence). The CDR3 spans 18 residues. The CDR3 DNA follows: TGCAGTGCTAGAGTCGCGAGCGGGGGGCCCGCTAGCACAGATACGCAGTATTTT. Translated, it gives CSARVASGGPASTDTQYF.